This T cell receptor (beta chain) stems from a study of blood T cell repertoires in COVID-19. Produced via immunoSEQ multiplex PCR; TCRdb's table is partial and in-frame only. The sample has roughly 260,000 clones; 87% are singletons. The CDR3 extends over 10 amino acids. Germline CDR1 is GTSNPN and CDR2 is SVGIG (reference sequence). With 7 bases removed from V and 3 bases from J, the gap between germline ends came to 6 bases. This sequence was found in a woman aged 45 to 65 who had recovered from COVID-19. This rearrangement joins TRBV30 to TRBJ2-5; TRBD1 is a possible D gene (5 bases). Specimen: peripheral blood. The CDR3 sequence: CAFREETQYF. CDR3 DNA sequence: TGTGCCTTCAGGGAAGAGACCCAGTACTTC.